Listed below are T cell receptor beta chains from one sample, sequenced in a study of cytomegalovirus exposure and HLA in healthy donors. Profiling relied on immunoSEQ multiplex PCR, and the TCRdb table lists in-frame clones only, not all of them. The profile covers 100,000 to 150,000 clones, with about 74% appearing a single time and 5.8% taken by the ten largest. Input material: PBMCs. The receptors stem from a woman aged 50 to 60 in good health and CMV-seropositive. Both conserved end residues are part of each CDR3. A D gene is named only where the DNA matches it firmly. Expanded clones get a size class; other rows say once, few or many, or leave the size out.

.	TRBV10-2	TRBJ1-1	.	CASNELAGRGEAFF	TGCGCCAGCAATGAATTGGCAGGGCGTGGTGAAGCTTTCTTT
.	TRBV7-2	TRBJ2-1	TRBD1	CASSQRPPGQGDEQFF	TGTGCCAGCAGCCAAAGGCCCCCGGGACAGGGAGATGAGCAGTTCTTC
.	TRBV7-2	TRBJ1-2	TRBD1	CASSSTGAGGYTF	TGTGCCAGCAGCTCGACAGGGGCAGGTGGCTACACCTTC
.	TRBV7-9	TRBJ2-1	.	CASSLTGAEQFF	TGTGCCAGCAGCTTAACGGGAGCGGAGCAGTTCTTC
.	TRBV5-1	TRBJ2-1	TRBD1	CASSSRQGAYNEQFF	TGCGCCAGCAGCTCCCGACAGGGGGCGTACAATGAGCAGTTCTTC
.	TRBV4-3	TRBJ2-5	.	CASSQGRQGTQYF	TGCGCCAGCAGCCAAGGACGCCAGGGGACCCAGTACTTC
few	TRBV5-8	TRBJ2-7	.	CASSFGGLSYEQYF	TGTGCCAGCAGCTTTGGGGGACTCTCCTACGAGCAGTACTTC
.	TRBV6-4	TRBJ2-2	.	CASSAHTGGASGELFF	TGTGCCAGCAGTGCACACACGGGGGGCGCATCCGGGGAGCTGTTTTTT
.	TRBV18	TRBJ1-2	.	CASRRDFYTF	TGTGCCAGCCGCCGGGATTTCTACACCTTC
.	TRBV5-4	TRBJ1-6	TRBD1	CASSGDSSDSPLHF	TGTGCCAGCAGCGGGGACAGTTCGGATTCACCCCTCCACTTT
.	TRBV19	TRBJ1-1	.	CASTIGNTEAFF	TGTGCCAGTACCATCGGTAACACTGAAGCTTTCTTT
few	TRBV19	TRBJ2-1	TRBD2	CATGSGAAEQFF	TGTGCCACCGGAAGCGGGGCTGCTGAGCAGTTCTTC
.	TRBV7-2	TRBJ2-7	TRBD1	CASRATGNDEQYF	TGTGCCAGCAGGGCGACAGGGAACGACGAGCAGTACTTC
.	TRBV19	TRBJ1-5	.	CASSIHRAGSVQQPQHF	TGTGCCAGTAGTATTCACAGGGCAGGCTCGGTGCAGCAGCCCCAGCATTTT
.	TRBV6-5	TRBJ1-1	.	CASSERGFTEAFF	TGTGCCAGCAGTGAACGGGGGTTCACTGAAGCTTTCTTT
few	TRBV2	TRBJ2-1	.	CASSARAAGQFF	TGTGCCAGCAGTGCGAGGGCCGCGGGGCAGTTCTTC
.	TRBV2	TRBJ2-5	TRBD2	CASSADLAGGPKTQYF	TGTGCCAGCAGCGCCGATCTAGCGGGGGGGCCGAAGACCCAGTACTTC
.	TRBV19	TRBJ1-1	.	CASSILAGAARTEAFF	TGTGCCAGTAGTATACTCGCAGGGGCGGCGAGGACTGAAGCTTTCTTT
once	TRBV9	TRBJ1-2	.	CASHGLQGSGYTF	TGTGCCAGCCATGGTCTACAGGGAAGTGGCTACACCTTC
.	TRBV4-1	TRBJ2-7	.	CASSQDWVSAEMYGQYF	TGCGCCAGCAGCCAAGATTGGGTGTCAGCGGAGATGTACGGGCAGTACTTC
.	TRBV5-4	TRBJ2-7	TRBD2	CASSRTSGGYPYEQYF	TGTGCCAGCAGCAGAACTAGCGGGGGGTACCCCTACGAGCAGTACTTC
.	TRBV6-5	TRBJ1-6	.	CASILNWNSPLHF	TGTGCCAGCATCCTAAATTGGAATTCACCCCTCCACTTT
.	TRBV18	TRBJ2-7	.	CATSGTTTNEQYF	TGTGCCACAAGCGGGACAACGACCAACGAGCAGTACTTC
.	TRBV19	TRBJ1-4	.	CASSLSGEKLFF	TGTGCCAGTAGTCTCTCGGGTGAAAAACTGTTTTTT
.	TRBV6-5	TRBJ1-2	TRBD1	CASSPRGRIYGYTF	TGTGCCAGCAGCCCCAGGGGGCGCATCTATGGCTACACCTTC